This T cell receptor (beta chain) derives from a study of long-term antiretroviral therapy in people with HIV. The germline V gene encodes CDR1 LNHDA and CDR2 SQIVND (reference sequence). This CDR3 comprises 15 residues. V was clipped by 0 bases and J by 6 bases; unmatched bases: 8. The assay, immunoSEQ v3.0, was run at survey level. Sequencing was performed with immunoSEQ multiplex PCR; in TCRdb, only in-frame clones are kept and a portion is missing. The data show approximately 24,000 clones, approximately 95% seen once. The table lists this clone with a few counts. This rearrangement joins TRBV19 to TRBJ2-7, with 7 bases lining up with TRBD2. The starting material was unsorted PBMCs, obtained roughly 5.1 years after starting antiretroviral therapy. This sequence was found in a woman between 50 and 59 years old with HIV. In nucleotides, the CDR3 is TGTGCCAGTAGTATAGATCAACTAGCGAGAGGCGAGCAGTACTTC. Translation gives CASSIDQLARGEQYF.